This T cell receptor (beta chain) comes out of a study of cytomegalovirus exposure and HLA in healthy donors. Study outcomes and limitations: For cytomegalovirus status, the classifier reportedly gave diagnoses with high specificity and sensitivity. Reports indicate that TCR beta sequences accurately predicted the HLA-A and HLA-B alleles of most subjects.

The CDR3 totals 17 residues. The ends were cut back, 4 bases at V and 2 bases at J, with 18 bases in the middle. CDR1 is LGHNA, CDR2 YNFKEQ, per germline. PCR involved 60 Vbeta and 13 Jbeta primers. Libraries were prepared by immunoSEQ multiplex PCR; TCRdb keeps only in-frame clonotypes and omits some of them. Here the sample spans roughly 110,000 clones, around 75% being singletons. Worth noting for this clone: Its antigen is undetermined.

Sequences were obtained from PBMCs. The source is a male donor in good health and CMV-seropositive. This chain uses TRBV4-2 with TRBJ2-1; D is possibly TRBD1 (6 bases). The CDR3 loop is CASSPDPGHQTYNEQFF. The CDR3 DNA is TGTGCCAGCAGCCCAGATCCGGGACACCAGACCTACAATGAGCAGTTCTTC.